These T cell receptor beta chains were read from a single sample in a study of beta chain features in type 1 diabetes. Libraries were prepared by immunoSEQ multiplex PCR; TCRdb keeps only in-frame clonotypes and omits some of them. The sample carries over 120,000 clones, around a tenth recorded once. The sequenced sample consisted of central memory CD4+ T cells from blood. These receptors were taken from a young man in good health. Each CDR3 is given without its conserved first and last residue.

length	V	CDR3
15	TRBV4-1	ASSREAGGGYSDTQY
12	TRBV27	ASSLRAGEYGYT
13	TRBV27	ASSQAGTVTRGQY
11	TRBV30	AWSGGSSYGYT
15	TRBV7-2	ASSLSVWAFKSYEQY
11	TRBV27	ASTQRQRSPLH
9	TRBV6-5	ASSSPYEQY
11	TRBV30	AWSDTPTGGRV
13	TRBV7-9	ASSFWTSDAETQY
11	TRBV5-1	ASMTFGQETQY
12	TRBV14	ASSQDLQGYEQY
13	TRBV18	ASSQTSGGVHEQF
14	TRBV5-6	ASSFDDRLSGNTIY
12	TRBV30	AWSGTSGGAVDY
13	TRBV30	AWSFSGASPYEQY
12	TRBV9	ASSVDPVRDEQF
9	TRBV25-1	ASSPGNTIY
12	TRBV6-1	ASSWSDRTYEQY
11	TRBV19	ASSTPPYYEQY
11	TRBV4-3	ASSQTGAYGYT
10	TRBV5-1	ASSLPSSFQF
11	TRBV4-3	ASSQDTRGGYT
11	TRBV6-5	ASSYSTNYGYT
13	TRBV21-1	ASSKEIGGKNIQY
13	TRBV29-1	SVGETGNSNQPQH
13	TRBV6-5	ASSYLVSVNSPLH
14	TRBV7-2	ASSLRSGQAAYEQY
12	TRBV28	ASSFPGQGYGYT
12	TRBV2	ASSYGGDTGELF
12	TRBV5-8	ASSLPGAGNTIY
14	TRBV4-3	ASSQEGGTGNQPQH
13	TRBV6-5	ASSVDAGVAYEQY
11	TRBV6-5	AVRTGGDYEQY
13	TRBV7-2	ASSLTGGSNQPQH
12	TRBV7-9	ASSPDTSPYEQY
15	TRBV4-1	ASSQVLSRKAPETQY
15	TRBV15	ATSAHPLGPRTDTQY
11	TRBV29-1	SVTSGGAYEQF
11	TRBV6-5	ASGETGDYGYT
13	TRBV6-6	ASSRAGGAKETQY
13	TRBV6-6	ASSQTSGGTGELF
14	TRBV11-1	ASSSRTSGGTDTQY
12	TRBV30	AWRPGRNMAPLH
11	TRBV6-1	ASSDQPGGLQF
12	TRBV7-2	ASSKRAGETEAF
12	TRBV5-6	ASSSPRGGSTLY
17	TRBV7-9	ASSLALASGAKNTGELF
13	TRBV14	ASSQVFGTPNEQF
12	TRBV30	AWKKTGLDEKLF
13	TRBV6-5	ASSYYPGGNSPLH
13	TRBV5-1	ASSSSTGGHDEQY
12	TRBV5-1	ASSAWSGGGEQF
13	TRBV19	ASSIRGGNEETQY
12	TRBV9	ASSVTPTGNIQY
11	TRBV6-6	ASSYSEDSTIY
12	TRBV4-2	ASSQEGGNEKLF
14	TRBV5-5	ASSLAPGQGMHEQY
14	TRBV12-5	ASGPGTGPGANVLT